The TCR beta chain under discussion was sequenced for a study of human T cells and chemical hapten exposure. One entry per CDR3 protein results from TCRdb running MiXCR on the RACE reads. The table shows over 100,000 distinct CDR3 sequences, with roughly 9.5% occurring only once. The ends were cut back, 1 base at V and 1 base at J, with 13 bases in the middle. Germline V CDR1 and CDR2: LGHNA, YSLEER. The CDR3 consists of 16 residues. In the case of this clonotype: This may stem from a read error, because a much larger clone lies one nucleotide away.

Specified time point: healthy volunteer bleed at 2 weeks. Total RNA extraction was carried out from unfractionated whole blood. This sequence joins TRBV4-3 and TRBJ1-2, with D tentatively TRBD1 (5 bases). Sequencing used whole blood. This sequence originates from a male donor in good health. Some clones in this sample may be carry-over from other donors' samples. CDR3 in amino acids: CASSQVGDEYNYGYTF. The DNA for the CDR3 is TGCGCCAGCAGCCAAGTGGGGGACGAATATAACTATGGCTACACCTTC.